The rows below give T cell receptor beta chains drawn from one sample of a study of blood T cell repertoires in COVID-19. Assay: immunoSEQ multiplex PCR; the TCRdb copy retains only in-frame clones and omits some. The sample records some 260,000 clones, approximately 90% being singletons. The sequencing input was PBMCs or T cells enriched from blood (not recorded which). Receptors were obtained from a man aged 40-50 years who had recovered from COVID-19. CDR3s include the opening cysteine and the closing phenylalanine or tryptophan. Each record gives: J gene, V gene, D gene, clone size, CDR3 protein, CDR3 DNA. The D gene is left open where the match is weak. Clone size appears in some rows only: once, few, many, or a class for an expanded clone.

TRBJ1-6,TRBV27,NA,NA,CASSLSAVSPLHF,TGTGCCAGCAGTTTATCGGCAGTTTCGCCCCTCCACTTT
TRBJ1-1,TRBV5-6,NA,NA,CASSFQGMATEAFF,TGTGCCAGCAGCTTTCAGGGGATGGCCACTGAAGCTTTCTTT
TRBJ1-4,TRBV9,NA,NA,CASSVAPTGGNEKLFF,TGTGCCAGCAGCGTAGCCCCGACAGGCGGTAATGAAAAACTGTTTTTT
TRBJ2-7,TRBV4-3,NA,NA,CASSRDRAGSSYEQYF,TGCGCCAGCAGCCGAGATCGGGCGGGGTCATCGTACGAGCAGTACTTC
TRBJ2-7,TRBV2,NA,NA,CASSENSPTYEQYF,TGTGCCAGCAGTGAAAACAGCCCCACCTACGAGCAGTACTTC
TRBJ2-2,TRBV7-3,TRBD2,NA,CASSSLAGGDTGELFF,TGTGCCAGCAGCTCTTTAGCGGGGGGAGACACCGGGGAGCTGTTTTTT
TRBJ2-5,TRBV27,NA,NA,CASSYGGLWETQYF,TGTGCCAGCAGTTACGGGGGGCTATGGGAGACCCAGTACTTC
TRBJ1-5,TRBV7-9,TRBD1,NA,CASSQGRKNQPQHF,TGTGCCAGCTCACAGGGGAGGAAAAATCAGCCCCAGCATTTT
TRBJ2-1,TRBV18,TRBD2,NA,CASSPGTSGGIREQFF,TGTGCCAGCTCACCAGGGACTAGCGGGGGGATACGTGAGCAGTTCTTC
TRBJ1-1,TRBV19,NA,few,CASSTGTYETEAFF,TGTGCCAGTAGTACCGGGACATATGAGACTGAAGCTTTCTTT
TRBJ1-2,TRBV5-6,NA,NA,CASRTGTSYGYTF,TGTGCCAGCAGGACCGGGACTTCTTATGGCTACACCTTC
TRBJ1-4,TRBV5-1,NA,NA,CASSTDRRRDEKLFF,TGCGCCAGCAGCACCGACAGGAGAAGGGATGAAAAACTGTTTTTT
TRBJ2-1,TRBV19,TRBD2,once,CASSMISGRDEYLKQFF,TGTGCCAGTAGTATGATTAGCGGGAGGGATGAATACCTCAAGCAGTTCTTC
TRBJ1-2,TRBV24-1,NA,once,CATSDYRGGYGYTF,TGTGCCACCAGTGATTACCGAGGAGGGTATGGCTACACCTTC
TRBJ1-2,TRBV10-3,TRBD1,once,CAISFGTDLYGYTF,TGTGCCATCAGCTTCGGGACAGACCTCTATGGCTACACCTTC
TRBJ2-3,TRBV3-1/TRBV3-2,NA,NA,CASSKRAVRSSTDTQYF,TGTGCCAGCAGCAAGCGCGCCGTACGTTCTAGCACAGATACGCAGTATTTT
TRBJ1-5,TRBV19,NA,NA,CAGCPSGLSNQPQHF,TGTGCCGGTTGCCCCTCGGGACTGAGCAATCAGCCCCAGCATTTT
TRBJ1-1,TRBV5-4,NA,NA,CASSLGGRGLAEAFF,TGTGCCAGCAGCTTGGGGGGCAGGGGTCTGGCTGAAGCTTTCTTT
TRBJ2-1,TRBV18,TRBD2,NA,CASSPAAGGLNNEQFF,TGTGCCAGCTCACCGGCGGCGGGAGGGCTAAACAATGAGCAGTTCTTC
TRBJ1-2,TRBV11-2,NA,NA,CASSSGPGHIYGYTF,TGTGCCAGCAGCTCAGGACCGGGACACATCTATGGCTACACCTTC
TRBJ2-7,TRBV7-5,NA,NA,CARSPGTGGSYEQYF,TGTGCCAGAAGCCCCGGGACAGGGGGCAGTTACGAGCAGTACTTC
TRBJ2-7,TRBV11-2,NA,few,CASSLVHHEQYF,TGTGCCAGCAGCTTAGTCCATCACGAGCAGTACTTC
TRBJ1-6,TRBV4-1,TRBD1,few,CASSHWRETGDSPLHF,TGCGCCAGCAGCCACTGGAGGGAGACAGGGGATTCACCCCTCCACTTT
TRBJ2-7,TRBV5-5,TRBD1,NA,CASSFVDRGREQYF,TGTGCCAGCAGCTTTGTGGACAGGGGTCGCGAGCAGTACTTC
TRBJ2-3,TRBV19,NA,NA,CASTLRAGRTDTQYF,TGTGCCAGTACCCTAAGGGCGGGTCGCACAGATACGCAGTATTTT
TRBJ1-5,TRBV19,TRBD1,NA,CASSLQGNPLGQHF,TGTGCCAGTAGTTTACAGGGGAACCCCTTGGGCCAGCATTTT
TRBJ1-5,TRBV19,TRBD1,NA,CASSLNRGEPQHF,TGTGCCAGTAGTCTAAACAGGGGCGAGCCCCAGCATTTT
TRBJ1-2,TRBV4-3,NA,NA,CASSPKFAAGHNYGYTF,TGCGCCAGCAGCCCCAAGTTTGCGGCAGGACATAACTATGGCTACACCTTC
TRBJ2-2,TRBV7-3,TRBD1,NA,CASSLSPGTDNTGELFF,TGTGCCAGCAGCTTATCCCCCGGGACAGATAACACCGGGGAGCTGTTTTTT
TRBJ1-4,TRBV7-8,NA,NA,CASSERGQTNEKLFF,TGTGCCAGCAGCGAGCGCGGACAGACTAATGAAAAACTGTTTTTT
TRBJ1-1,TRBV4-1,NA,NA,CASSPLGVLEEAFF,TGCGCCAGCAGCCCCCTAGGGGTTCTGGAGGAAGCTTTCTTT
TRBJ2-1,TRBV5-8,TRBD2,once,CASSFGLAGGDEQFF,TGTGCCAGCAGCTTCGGACTAGCGGGAGGGGATGAGCAGTTCTTC
TRBJ2-5,TRBV7-3,TRBD2,NA,CASSASSGGHETQYF,TGTGCCAGCAGCGCCAGCAGCGGGGGCCACGAGACCCAGTACTTC
TRBJ1-4,TRBV7-2,NA,few,CASSLELREKLFF,TGTGCCAGCAGCTTAGAACTTCGGGAAAAACTGTTTTTT
TRBJ2-1,TRBV9,NA,NA,CASSVWQGEQFF,TGTGCCAGCAGCGTATGGCAGGGTGAGCAGTTCTTC
TRBJ2-7,TRBV4-3,TRBD2,few,CASGYSGRSNQSFFYEQYF,TGCGCCAGCGGCTACAGCGGGAGGTCGAATCAATCATTTTTCTACGAGCAGTACTTC
TRBJ2-3,TRBV6-2/TRBV6-3,NA,NA,CASSHSLRGTDTQYF,TGTGCCAGCAGTCACTCTCTTCGAGGCACAGATACGCAGTATTTT
TRBJ1-4,TRBV3-1/TRBV3-2,TRBD1,NA,CASSQELQGAGEKLFF,TGTGCCAGCAGCCAAGAACTCCAGGGGGCTGGCGAAAAACTGTTTTTT
TRBJ2-1,TRBV28,NA,NA,CAILSRSGWHEQFF,TGTGCCATCCTATCGAGGTCAGGGTGGCATGAGCAGTTCTTC
TRBJ2-7,TRBV19,TRBD1,NA,CASSIWDRGDSEQYF,TGTGCCAGTAGTATTTGGGACAGGGGGGACTCCGAGCAGTACTTC
TRBJ1-2,TRBV7-9,TRBD1,NA,CASSLDRGIYGYTF,TGTGCCAGCAGCTTGGACAGGGGTATCTATGGCTACACCTTC
TRBJ2-4,TRBV4-3,NA,NA,CASSQDVDRILNIQYF,TGCGCCAGCAGCCAAGATGTAGACAGAATTTTAAACATTCAGTACTTC
TRBJ2-2,TRBV2,TRBD1,NA,CASNGDSRTGELFF,TGTGCCAGCAACGGGGACAGTCGTACCGGGGAGCTGTTTTTT